This TCR beta chain was recorded in a study of beta chain features in type 1 diabetes (dated by TCRdb to the late 2010s). For the study in its entirety: No differences in mean age, gender distribution, total cell number or subset yield were found between patients and healthy donors. Whereas all 30 or so donors provided naive and central memory subsets, regulatory and stem cell-like memory subsets were isolated from just 8 patients and roughly eight healthy donors. The study compared the TCRB repertoires of sorted circulating CD4+ T cell subsets in recently diagnosed type 1 diabetes patients with those in matched healthy donors. Across all samples, about 110 million sorted cells were examined, and cell number per subset correlated strongly with RNA yield.

This clone was observed a few times. This clone's antigen is unknown. The record has no base qualities; no much larger clone is one base away. A single peripheral blood draw of 95 to 150 mL on average was collected from each donor into heparinised tubes. Using a panel that included CD45RO, CCR7, CD25, CD127, CD95 and CD27, naive, central memory, regulatory and stem cell-like memory CD4+ T cells were sorted on a BD FACSAria II. Purity was above 95% for every sorted population. PBMCs were isolated right away by Lymphoprep density gradient centrifugation and were stained directly, without culture. To minimize batch effects, samples were stained and sorted in pairs, one healthy donor with one patient per experiment. What the research found in general, with its limitations: HLA sub-analyses involved small numbers of individuals, so any influence of HLA type on TCRB rearrangement remained unresolved. Because cDNA was sequenced instead of genomic DNA, activated cells with high expression could be over-represented, although the groups did not differ in activation or CD3 levels. Naive, central memory and regulatory TCRB repertoires appeared to be more alike among patients than among healthy donors. Type 1 diabetes patients showed a moderate but significant shortening of TCRB CDR3 length in all four CD4+ subsets. Shorter templates might be favored by PCR, yet because patient and control samples were amplified and corrected together, any such skew would affect both groups equally. Fewer insertions and more nucleotide deletions at VDJ recombination sites were observed in patients with type 1 diabetes, implying thymic rearrangement abnormalities.

Cut back by 5 bases and 5 bases, the V and J ends lie 9 bases apart. The CDR3 covers 12 residues, taking in both the cysteine and the phenylalanine. Just CDR3 DNA is preserved here, 36 bases in frame from base 1. The germline V gene yields MDHEN for CDR1 and SYDVKM for CDR2. The High Capacity cDNA Reverse Transcription Kit was used to reverse transcribe all of the isolated RNA, meaning that expressed TCRB transcripts were what got sequenced. Deep immunoSEQ sequencing was applied to naive, central memory and regulatory T cell samples, giving an average of roughly 3.5 million total reads per sample. Sorted cells were lysed in RLT buffer, and RNA was extracted using DNase-treated RNeasy Micro or Mini kits according to cell number. Each cell subset was processed separately to prevent cross-contamination, with patient and healthy donor samples processed together. Using the immunoSEQ multiplex PCR, TCRB sequences were amplified from cDNA into 87-bp fragments spanning the CDR3 region. Sequencing of the amplicons was performed on the Illumina HiSeq platform. The published analysis was carried out like this. Synthetic template baselines were used to correct PCR bias computationally, reads within Hamming distance 2 were collapsed, and singletons that could not be merged were discarded. Reads were aligned to IMGT to assign V, D and J genes, CDR3 length, and insertions or deletions at six rearrangement sites. Within each subset, clonotype counts were normalized to the number of sorted cells before true diversity and Gini coefficients were calculated with the tcR R package. The overlap coefficient, calculated on TCRB nucleotide sequences, was used to quantify repertoire sharing. As a proxy for the pre-selection repertoire, out-of-frame TCRB sequences from naive cells were analyzed. In its TCRdb copy, this immuneACCESS table keeps in-frame sequences only and misses some clones. Where compared with another copy, unresolved V genes explain less than half of these, and the others have no known cause. V, J and clone size derive from that table, while D and trimming were established from the DNA sequence. The sample data list 900,000 or so clones, and 17% of these were observed just once. The ten largest clonotypes hold 0.023% of the sample.

Rearrangement joined TRBV28 to TRBJ1-1; D gene: possibly TRBD1, on 5 matching bases. The sequencing sample was made of naive CD4+ T cells from blood. The sample's cell subset or site label is to be understood as: true naive CD4+ T cells. This clonotype originated in a woman aged 18-30 years in good health. The CDR3 reads as follows: CASSPGATEAFF. The DNA reads TGTGCCAGCAGTCCCGGGGCTACTGAAGCTTTCTTT.